This TCR beta chain was sequenced in a study of shared clonotypes between healthy human individuals. General study points: Sorted-subset sequencing was shown by rarefaction to be incomplete despite large depth. Estimated richness values were generally larger in naive subsets than in memory subsets.

Libraries were prepared by immunoSEQ multiplex PCR; TCRdb keeps only in-frame clonotypes and omits some of them. Here the sample spans some 2,000,000 clones, approximately 96% being singletons. In regard to this clone: Its antigen is as yet unknown.

This TCR was recovered from a young man in good health. Sample: naive CD4+ T cells sorted from blood. Described subset: CD45RA+ positively selected.

CDR3 bases: TGTGCCATCAGTGACCTCATCAAGGAAACCGGGACAGGGGCCTACGAGCAGTACTTC. Protein sequence: CAISDLIKETGTGAYEQYF. The V gene is TRBV10-3, the J gene TRBJ2-7, with 10 nucleotides matching TRBD1. The CDR3 is 19 residues long. CDR1 is ENHRY, CDR2 SYGVKD, per germline. V lost 3 bases to trimming and J lost 2 bases; unmatched junction nucleotides: 16.